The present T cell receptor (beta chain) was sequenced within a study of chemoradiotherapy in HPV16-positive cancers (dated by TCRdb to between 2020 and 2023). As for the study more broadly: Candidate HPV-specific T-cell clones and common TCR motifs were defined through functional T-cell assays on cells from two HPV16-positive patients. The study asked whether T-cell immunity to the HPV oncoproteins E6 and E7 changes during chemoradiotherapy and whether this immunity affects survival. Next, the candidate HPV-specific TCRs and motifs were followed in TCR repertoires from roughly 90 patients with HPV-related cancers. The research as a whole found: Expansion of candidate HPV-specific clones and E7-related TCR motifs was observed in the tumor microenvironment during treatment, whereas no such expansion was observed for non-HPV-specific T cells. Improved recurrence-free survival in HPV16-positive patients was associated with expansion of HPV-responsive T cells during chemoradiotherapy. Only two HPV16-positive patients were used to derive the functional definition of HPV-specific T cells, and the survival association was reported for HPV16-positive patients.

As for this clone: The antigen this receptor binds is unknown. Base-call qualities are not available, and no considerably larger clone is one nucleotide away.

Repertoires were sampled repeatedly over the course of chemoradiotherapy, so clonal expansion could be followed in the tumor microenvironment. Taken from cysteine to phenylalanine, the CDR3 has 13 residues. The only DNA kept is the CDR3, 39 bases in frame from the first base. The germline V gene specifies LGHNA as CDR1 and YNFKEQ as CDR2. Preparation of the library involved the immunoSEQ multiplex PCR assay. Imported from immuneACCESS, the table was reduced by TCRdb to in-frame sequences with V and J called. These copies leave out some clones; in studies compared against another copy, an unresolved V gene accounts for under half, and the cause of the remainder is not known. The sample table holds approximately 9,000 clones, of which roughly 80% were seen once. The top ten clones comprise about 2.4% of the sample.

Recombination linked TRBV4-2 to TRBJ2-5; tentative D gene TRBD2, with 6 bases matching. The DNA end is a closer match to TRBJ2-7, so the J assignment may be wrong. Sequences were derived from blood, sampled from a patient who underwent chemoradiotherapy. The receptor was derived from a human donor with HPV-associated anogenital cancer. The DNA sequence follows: TGTGCCAGCAGCCAATTGAGGGGAGGCGAGCAGTACTTC. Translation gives CASSQLRGGEQYF.